This is a list of T cell receptor beta chains from one sample in a study of T cell repertoires in ileal Crohn's disease. Clones were read by immunoSEQ multiplex PCR, and TCRdb kept only the in-frame ones, dropping some. The data hold 16,000 or so clones, with almost 90% observed a single time. Sequencing input: ileal tissue. All receptors come from an adult with Crohn's disease. Both conserved end residues are part of each CDR3. Each record gives: J gene, clone size, V gene, D gene, CDR3 protein, CDR3 DNA. D genes are given only for firm matches. Clone size is stated in some rows and not others, as once, few, many or a class when expanded.

J: TRBJ1-5
size: -
V: TRBV19
D: -
CDR3: CASAKTSSNQPQHF
DNA: TGTGCCAGTGCCAAGACAAGTAGCAATCAGCCCCAGCATTTT

J: TRBJ2-1
size: -
V: TRBV10-3
D: -
CDR3: CAISPPGVSYNEQFF
DNA: TGTGCCATCAGCCCCCCGGGAGTCTCCTACAATGAGCAGTTCTTC

J: TRBJ1-1
size: -
V: TRBV6-6
D: -
CDR3: CASRGATAGSRTEAFF
DNA: TGTGCCAGCAGGGGGGCGACAGCTGGGTCGAGGACTGAAGCTTTCTTT

J: TRBJ2-1
size: -
V: TRBV2
D: -
CDR3: CASSEARLARLNEQFF
DNA: TGTGCCAGCAGTGAAGCACGGCTAGCGAGACTCAATGAGCAGTTCTTC

J: TRBJ2-1
size: -
V: TRBV9
D: TRBD2
CDR3: CASSVPGLAGVFEQFF
DNA: TGTGCCAGCAGCGTCCCGGGACTAGCGGGAGTTTTTGAGCAGTTCTTC

J: TRBJ2-3
size: -
V: TRBV14
D: -
CDR3: CASSHPARGDTQYF
DNA: TGTGCCAGCAGCCATCCAGCTAGGGGTGATACGCAGTATTTT

J: TRBJ2-3
size: -
V: TRBV5-1
D: -
CDR3: CASSLGGMGTDTQYF
DNA: TGCGCCAGCAGCTTGGGAGGGATGGGCACAGATACGCAGTATTTT

J: TRBJ2-1
size: -
V: TRBV7-9
D: -
CDR3: CASSRDISYNEQFF
DNA: TGTGCCAGCAGCAGAGATATCTCCTACAATGAGCAGTTCTTC

J: TRBJ2-1
size: -
V: TRBV7-3
D: TRBD2
CDR3: CASSLRLAGGNEQFF
DNA: TGTGCCAGCAGCTTAAGACTAGCGGGGGGGAATGAGCAGTTCTTC

J: TRBJ1-1
size: -
V: TRBV27
D: -
CDR3: CASSSQQGPNTEAFF
DNA: TGTGCCAGCAGTTCACAACAGGGACCGAACACTGAAGCTTTCTTT

J: TRBJ2-5
size: -
V: TRBV5-1
D: TRBD1
CDR3: CASSLAGTAVETQYF
DNA: TGCGCCAGCAGCTTGGCCGGGACAGCTGTAGAGACCCAGTACTTC

J: TRBJ1-3
size: -
V: TRBV4-1
D: TRBD1
CDR3: CASSLQGANIGNTIYF
DNA: TGCGCCAGCAGCCTACAGGGGGCAAATATTGGAAACACCATATATTTT

J: TRBJ1-4
size: -
V: TRBV10-1
D: -
CDR3: CASSDGAEKLFF
DNA: TGCGCCAGCAGTGATGGGGCTGAAAAACTGTTTTTT

J: TRBJ2-1
size: -
V: TRBV7-6
D: TRBD2
CDR3: CASSLLTSGRGDEQFF
DNA: TGTGCCAGCAGCTTACTAACTAGCGGGAGGGGCGATGAGCAGTTCTTC

J: TRBJ2-3
size: -
V: TRBV5-6
D: -
CDR3: CASSLLVDTQYF
DNA: TGTGCCAGCAGCTTACTCGTAGATACGCAGTATTTT

J: TRBJ2-1
size: -
V: TRBV13
D: TRBD2
CDR3: CASSFPSGTSYNEQFF
DNA: TGTGCCAGCAGCTTTCCTAGCGGGACCTCCTACAATGAGCAGTTCTTC

J: TRBJ2-1
size: -
V: TRBV7-3
D: -
CDR3: CASSLGIYNEQFF
DNA: TGTGCCAGCAGCCTCGGGATATACAATGAGCAGTTCTTC

J: TRBJ2-5
size: once
V: TRBV7-6
D: TRBD1
CDR3: CASSQGQGAGETQYF
DNA: TGTGCCAGCAGCCAAGGACAGGGGGCGGGTGAGACCCAGTACTTC

J: TRBJ1-1
size: -
V: TRBV29-1
D: -
CDR3: CSVHGGGTEAFF
DNA: TGCAGCGTGCACGGGGGAGGGACTGAAGCTTTCTTT

J: TRBJ2-7
size: -
V: TRBV19
D: TRBD1
CDR3: CASSPQGALSEQYF
DNA: TGTGCCAGTAGTCCACAGGGGGCCCTGAGCGAGCAGTACTTC

J: TRBJ1-1
size: -
V: TRBV4-2
D: -
CDR3: CASSQDASAGGAFF
DNA: TGTGCCAGCAGCCAAGATGCATCGGCCGGGGGAGCTTTCTTT

J: TRBJ2-3
size: -
V: TRBV5-1
D: TRBD1
CDR3: CASSAYRDRSTDTQYF
DNA: TGCGCCAGCAGCGCGTACCGGGACAGAAGCACAGATACGCAGTATTTT

J: TRBJ2-7
size: -
V: TRBV5-4
D: -
CDR3: CASSFGEAYEQYF
DNA: TGTGCCAGCAGCTTCGGGGAGGCCTACGAGCAGTACTTC

J: TRBJ1-4
size: -
V: TRBV2
D: -
CDR3: CASSGTTGGKLFF
DNA: TGTGCCAGCAGTGGGACCACGGGAGGGAAACTGTTTTTT

J: TRBJ2-7
size: -
V: TRBV10-1
D: -
CDR3: CASSESRGGNEQYF
DNA: TGCGCCAGCAGTGAGTCCAGGGGAGGGAACGAGCAGTACTTC

J: TRBJ2-3
size: few
V: TRBV5-1
D: -
CDR3: CASSFGQTSYTDTQYF
DNA: TGCGCCAGCAGCTTCGGACAGACATCCTACACAGATACGCAGTATTTT

J: TRBJ2-3
size: -
V: TRBV5-7
D: -
CDR3: CASSLPDFTQYF
DNA: TGTGCCAGCAGCTTGCCGGACTTTACGCAGTATTTT

J: TRBJ1-1
size: -
V: TRBV7-9
D: -
CDR3: CASSYNRVDTEAFF
DNA: TGTGCCAGCAGCTACAACAGGGTTGACACTGAAGCTTTCTTT

J: TRBJ2-1
size: -
V: TRBV27
D: TRBD2
CDR3: CASSLFSLAGAYNEQFF
DNA: TGTGCCAGCAGTTTATTTTCCCTAGCGGGAGCTTACAATGAGCAGTTCTTC

J: TRBJ1-5
size: -
V: TRBV29-1
D: TRBD1
CDR3: CSVRTGRNQPQHF
DNA: TGCAGCGTGCGGACAGGCCGCAATCAGCCCCAGCATTTT

J: TRBJ1-3
size: -
V: TRBV11-3
D: TRBD1
CDR3: CASSSDRDGNTIYF
DNA: TGTGCCAGCAGCTCGGACAGGGATGGAAACACCATATATTTT

J: TRBJ1-2
size: -
V: TRBV5-4
D: -
CDR3: CASSLAGVGGYTF
DNA: TGTGCCAGCAGCTTGGCGGGGGTTGGTGGCTACACCTTC

J: TRBJ2-1
size: -
V: TRBV5-1
D: TRBD1
CDR3: CASREFQQGVDEQFF
DNA: TGCGCCAGCAGAGAATTCCAACAGGGGGTCGATGAGCAGTTCTTC

J: TRBJ1-2
size: -
V: TRBV2
D: -
CDR3: CASTGSRVYYGYTF
DNA: TGTGCCAGCACTGGTTCCCGGGTGTACTATGGCTACACCTTC

J: TRBJ1-3
size: -
V: TRBV27
D: -
CDR3: CASRRTVEDSGNTIYF
DNA: TGTGCCAGCAGAAGGACAGTAGAAGACTCTGGAAACACCATATATTTT

J: TRBJ2-3
size: -
V: TRBV2
D: TRBD1
CDR3: CASSTGTGGADTQYF
DNA: TGTGCCAGCAGTACCGGGACAGGGGGCGCAGATACGCAGTATTTT

J: TRBJ2-5
size: -
V: TRBV20-1
D: TRBD2
CDR3: CSARDGLAEHF
DNA: TGCAGTGCTAGAGATGGTCTAGCGGAGCACTTC

J: TRBJ2-3
size: -
V: TRBV27
D: -
CDR3: CASSQTWAHRGTDTQYF
DNA: TGTGCCAGCAGCCAGACTTGGGCCCACCGGGGAACAGATACGCAGTATTTT

J: TRBJ2-7
size: -
V: TRBV7-9
D: -
CDR3: CASSLDYREQYF
DNA: TGTGCCAGCAGCTTAGACTATCGGGAGCAGTACTTC

J: TRBJ1-2
size: -
V: TRBV7-8
D: TRBD1
CDR3: CASSPDRGKANYGYTF
DNA: TGTGCCAGCAGCCCCGACAGGGGGAAAGCTAACTATGGCTACACCTTC

J: TRBJ1-2
size: few
V: TRBV18
D: TRBD1
CDR3: CASSLRPGQVPRGDGYTF
DNA: TGTGCCAGCTCACTGAGACCGGGACAGGTTCCTAGAGGTGATGGCTACACCTTC

J: TRBJ2-7
size: -
V: TRBV28
D: TRBD2
CDR3: CASSPGLVYEQYF
DNA: TGTGCCAGCAGTCCCGGACTAGTATACGAGCAGTACTTC

J: TRBJ2-7
size: -
V: TRBV2
D: -
CDR3: CASSPTSSSYEQYF
DNA: TGTGCCAGCAGTCCCACTTCGAGCTCCTACGAGCAGTACTTC

J: TRBJ1-2
size: -
V: TRBV12-5
D: TRBD1
CDR3: CASGLVLGQGVRPDGYTF
DNA: TGTGCTAGTGGTTTGGTACTGGGGCAGGGGGTCCGACCCGACGGCTACACCTTC

J: TRBJ1-4
size: -
V: TRBV5-1
D: TRBD1
CDR3: CASSKNRGHAEKLFF
DNA: TGCGCCAGCAGCAAGAACAGGGGCCACGCGGAAAAACTGTTTTTT

J: TRBJ2-3
size: -
V: TRBV27
D: TRBD2
CDR3: CACRGGATDTQYF
DNA: TGTGCCTGCCGGGGGGGAGCCACAGATACGCAGTATTTT

J: TRBJ2-2
size: -
V: TRBV10-3
D: TRBD2
CDR3: CAMKREGTGELFF
DNA: TGTGCCATGAAGCGGGAGGGCACCGGGGAGCTGTTTTTT

J: TRBJ2-7
size: -
V: TRBV30
D: -
CDR3: CAWRAATYEQYF
DNA: TGTGCCTGGAGGGCAGCGACCTACGAGCAGTACTTC

J: TRBJ2-1
size: -
V: TRBV5-6
D: -
CDR3: CASSLASEQFF
DNA: TGTGCCAGCAGCTTGGCCTCCGAGCAGTTCTTC

J: TRBJ2-1
size: -
V: TRBV7-3
D: TRBD2
CDR3: CASSLGGSYEQFF
DNA: TGTGCCAGCAGCTTAGGCGGGAGCTATGAGCAGTTCTTC

J: TRBJ2-7
size: -
V: TRBV19
D: TRBD1
CDR3: CASSRGQGVSYEQYF
DNA: TGTGCCAGTAGTAGGGGACAGGGGGTTTCCTACGAGCAGTACTTC